A single sample is the source of the 9 T cell receptor beta chains below, sequenced in a study of T cells in Graves' hyperthyroidism and ophthalmopathy. The TCR beta CDR3 regions underwent amplification using RNA transcripts as the source. RT-PCR in the first round (using the HTBI primer set) targeted the TCR CDR3. TCRdb independently ran MiXCR on the multiplex PCR reads; one entry per CDR3 protein. The sample has some 350,000 distinct CDR3 sequences; approximately 15% are singletons. Sequenced: blood. All receptors derive from a woman between 40 and 55 years old with Graves' ophthalmopathy.

The V and J genes are TRBV7-9 and TRBJ2-2; TRBD1 is a possible D gene (6 bases). The germline gives CDR1 SEHNR, CDR2 FQNEAQ (reference sequence). The CDR3 sequence is 15 residues long. V was trimmed by 6 bases and J by 5 bases, leaving 16 bases between them. The CDR3 DNA is TGTGCCAGCAGACCCAAGGGGGTGTATACCGGGGAGCTGTTTTTT. It translates to CASRPKGVYTGELFF.

In its sample, this clonotype was seen many times. The rearrangement joins TRBV20-1 to TRBJ2-1; a weak D match, TRBD1 (6 bases). This CDR3 has 11 residues. CDR1 and CDR2 (germline): DFQATT, SNEGSKA (reference sequence). In DNA, the CDR3 is TGCAGGGCCCAGGGGCGGAATGAGCAGTTCTTC. Encoded protein: CRAQGRNEQFF.

This clonotype was counted many times. V and J are TRBV16 and TRBJ1-1, with D uncertain. Per the germline V gene, CDR1 is KGHSY and CDR2 is FQNENV. The CDR3 loop spans 14 amino acids. Trimming removed 2 bases at V and 3 bases at J, with 10 bases between. CDR3 coding DNA: TGTGCCAGCAGCCAAAGTCCGGCGGACACTGAAGCTTTCTTT. Translating it yields CASSQSPADTEAFF.

This clonotype was detected a few times. The chain combines TRBV5-4 with TRBJ1-3; 9 bases fit TRBD1. CDR1 and CDR2 from the germline V gene are SGHNT and YYREEE (reference sequence). V was pared by 4 bases and J by 4 bases, with 6 bases of the junction left unmatched. The CDR3 contains 15 residues. DNA of the CDR3: TGTGCCAGCAGCCCGGGACAGGGATACGGAAACACCATATATTTT. Residues: CASSPGQGYGNTIYF.

The chain recombines TRBV20-1 with TRBJ2-5, with 8 bases identical to TRBD2. CDR3 length: 15 residues. Germline CDR1 is DFQATT and CDR2 is SNEGSKA (reference sequence). After removal of 4 bases from V and 1 base from J, the junction contained 8 bases not matched to a gene. CDR3 region: CSAIDVAGLQETQYF. In DNA form, the CDR3 reads TGCAGTGCTATTGACGTAGCGGGGCTCCAAGAGACCCAGTACTTC.

The chain combines TRBV4-2 with TRBJ2-5; 9 bases line up with TRBD2. The CDR3 is 19 amino acids. J was trimmed by 2 bases and V by 4 bases; bases with no gene match: 17. Germline values: CDR1 LGHNA, CDR2 YNFKEQ. The CDR3 protein is CASSLRGTSGFRAQETQYF. CDR3 bases: TGTGCCAGCAGCCTCCGGGGCACTAGCGGGTTTCGGGCGCAAGAGACCCAGTACTTC.

There are many counts of this clonotype. This chain uses TRBV6-1 with TRBJ2-1; D is undetermined. Per the germline V gene, CDR1 is MNHNS and CDR2 is SASEGT. Trimming removed 4 bases at V and 3 bases at J, with 7 bases between. The length of the CDR3 is 13 residues. In DNA, the CDR3 is TGTGCCAGCAGTGTCTGGTTCTACAATGAGCAGTTCTTC. This codes for CASSVWFYNEQFF.

This sequence joins TRBV19 and TRBJ1-2; possible D gene TRBD1, 6 bases. CDR3 length: 12 residues. In germline, CDR1 is LNHDA, CDR2 SQIVND (reference sequence). Trimming stripped 7 bases from V and 7 bases from J, with 13 bases between. CDR3 nucleotides: TGTGCCAGTACCTCAACGACAGGTGGCTACACCTTC. This sequence encodes CASTSTTGGYTF.

This clonotype was observed many times. This chain connects TRBV13 to TRBJ2-2; TRBD2 aligns across 7 bases. V lost 5 bases, J lost 3 bases, and 12 bases stayed unmatched. CDR1 is PRHDT and CDR2 is FYEKMQ in the germline V gene (reference sequence). The CDR3 spans 17 residues. The CDR3 sequence: CASSPSGEGQYTGELFF. The CDR3 region has the DNA TGTGCCAGCAGCCCCAGCGGGGAGGGGCAGTACACCGGGGAGCTGTTTTTT.